These T cell receptor beta chains were read from a single sample in a study of cytomegalovirus exposure and HLA in healthy donors. Measured with immunoSEQ multiplex PCR; TCRdb has only the in-frame clones, and not every one. Among 150,000 to 200,000 clones listed, over 60% were seen once. Sample: PBMCs. These receptor sequences come from a man aged 35-49 years in good health and CMV-seronegative. The conserved cysteine and the conserved F or W are not part of the CDR3 here.

j_call,v_call,cdr3_aa
TRBJ2-1,TRBV6-4,ASSDSGLAGVEQF
TRBJ2-7,TRBV28,ASSLSTEEQY
TRBJ1-2,TRBV7-2,ASSLTGQGGYGYT
NA,TRBV11-3,ASSLDRQREAYEQY
TRBJ2-1,TRBV9,ASSLGQGKGNEQF
TRBJ2-7,TRBV18,ASSASAIAYEQY
TRBJ2-3,TRBV4-3,ASSQDPGLAGTDTQY
TRBJ1-1,TRBV5-4,ASSSRGRIYTEAF
TRBJ2-1,TRBV5-1,ASSLVLAGDNEQF
TRBJ2-3,TRBV27,ASSLSMRAGGGGPY
TRBJ1-5,TRBV15,ATSTAGTDQPQH
TRBJ2-2,TRBV5-1,ASSVDRVTGELF
TRBJ1-5,TRBV2,ASSPRTGGIGQPQH
TRBJ2-1,TRBV11-2,ASSLGDRQHNEQF
TRBJ1-5,TRBV18,ASSPEALGAGNQPQH
TRBJ2-6,TRBV9,ASSVGAGVAGANVLT
TRBJ1-1,TRBV7-9,ASSGAGSKTEAF
TRBJ2-1,TRBV7-8,ASSLYERGLYNEQF
TRBJ2-6,TRBV5-1,ASSLELSDSGANVLT
TRBJ2-5,TRBV2,ASSVTVTQETQY
TRBJ1-1,TRBV10-1,ASSGSAMNTEAF
TRBJ2-7,TRBV6-5,ASSRDRTYEQY
TRBJ2-7,TRBV6-4,ASSDPLYGEQY
TRBJ2-6,TRBV27,ASVALGGSKGANVLT
TRBJ2-2,TRBV2,ASRARSYGSGTGELF
TRBJ2-5,TRBV6-6,ASSYYGGETQETQY
TRBJ2-7,TRBV15,ATSNPTQGGTYEQY
TRBJ2-5,TRBV9,ASSVGSSGAGGETQY
TRBJ1-1,TRBV11-3,ASSLEWRDEAF
TRBJ1-2,TRBV7-2,ASSPSTGGTYGYT
TRBJ2-7,TRBV6-5,ASGNRGFHEQY
TRBJ1-5,TRBV19,ASTLGGHIDQPQH
TRBJ2-1,TRBV7-7,ASGTSITNEQF
TRBJ2-3,TRBV19,ASSEADTQY
TRBJ1-2,TRBV6-5,ASSQGYGYT
TRBJ2-4,TRBV4-1,ASSQDTGVDIQY
TRBJ1-4,TRBV27,ASSRTGGDFNEKLF
TRBJ2-1,TRBV4-3,ASSQAHYNEQF
TRBJ1-1,TRBV6-5,ASSYSGENTEAF
TRBJ2-7,TRBV29-1,SVESGQGAGEQY